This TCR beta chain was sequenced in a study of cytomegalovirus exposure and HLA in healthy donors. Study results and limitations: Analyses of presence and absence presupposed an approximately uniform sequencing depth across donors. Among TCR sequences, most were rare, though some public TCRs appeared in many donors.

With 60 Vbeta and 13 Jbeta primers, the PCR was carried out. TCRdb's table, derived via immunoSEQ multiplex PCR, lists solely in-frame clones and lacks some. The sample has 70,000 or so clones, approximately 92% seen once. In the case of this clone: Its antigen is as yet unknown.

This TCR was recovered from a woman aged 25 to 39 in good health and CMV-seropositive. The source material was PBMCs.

The CDR3 coding sequence is TGTGCCAGCTATAGCGGGGGGTACAATGAGCAGTTCTTC. The encoded protein is CASYSGGYNEQFF. The chain employs TRBV2 and TRBJ2-1, with 10 bases that match TRBD2. This CDR3 comprises 13 residues. CDR1 and CDR2 from the germline V gene are SNHLY and FYNNEI. V dropped 8 bases and J dropped 4; count of bases not matched to a gene: 2.